The 30 T cell receptor beta chains below were found in one sample sequenced in a study of T cell responses to AZD1222 COVID-19 vaccine (dated by TCRdb to the early 2020s). This specimen's time point label, per the study, means: about 28 days (+/-7) after the second vaccine dose. The library relied on the immunoSEQ multiplex PCR assay. TCRdb obtained this table from immuneACCESS and retained in-frame rearrangements with V and J assigned. These tables miss some clones; where compared with another copy, unresolved V genes account for less than half of the shortfall, and the remainder is unexplained. Counted in this sample were approximately 120,000 clones; 70% to 90% of them appeared once. Roughly 5.2% of the sample is in the top ten clones. The material was peripheral blood, obtained 28 days after the second AZD1222 dose. The receptors were sampled from an adult who received the AZD1222 COVID-19 vaccine.

V and J are TRBV5-1 and TRBJ2-3; 12 bases fit TRBD2. The CDR3 totals 18 residues. J was trimmed by 3 bases and V by 2 bases; bases with no gene match: 10. Germline CDR1 SGHRS, CDR2 YFSETQ. The CDR3 sequence is CASSLGTGLAGTTDTQYF. The CDR3 DNA reads TGCGCCAGCAGCTTAGGGACAGGACTAGCGGGGACTACAGATACGCAGTATTTT.

The chain joins TRBV19 to TRBJ1-5; D is unresolved. Trimming took off 3 bases at V and 1 base at J, with 16 bases between the two ends. CDR3 length equals 17 residues. Germline assignment: CDR1 LNHDA and CDR2 SQIVND (reference sequence). CDR3 in DNA: TGTGCCAGTAGTATTCCCCCGACACTTAGCAGCAATCAGCCCCAGCATTTT. It yields the protein CASSIPPTLSSNQPQHF.

This chain uses TRBV19 with TRBJ1-5; TRBD1 might be the D (5 bases). Trimming pared 1 base from V and 1 base from J, leaving 11 bases between. CDR1 and CDR2 (germline): LNHDA, SQIVND (reference sequence). The CDR3 extends over 16 amino acids. This CDR3 reads CASSIGRGASNQPQHF. The CDR3 DNA reads TGTGCCAGTAGTATAGGGAGGGGCGCGAGCAATCAGCCCCAGCATTTT.

CDR3 nucleotide sequence: TGTGCCTGGAGTGTAACCGGGGGGCGAGAGACCCAGTACTTC. Translating it yields CAWSVTGGRETQYF. The chain carries TRBV30 and TRBJ2-5; tentatively, D is TRBD2 (7 bases). The CDR3 covers 14 residues. Germline CDR1 is GTSNPN and CDR2 is SVGIG (reference sequence). Trimming cost V 0 bases and J 4 bases, with 12 bases left between them.

V usage is TRBV28 and J usage is TRBJ2-7; 11 nucleotides match TRBD2. Germline V gene lookup returns CDR1 MDHEN and CDR2 SYDVKM. CDR3 length equals 17 residues. J lost 2 bases, V lost 4 bases, and 10 bases had no gene match. CDR3 nucleotides: TGTGCCAGCAGTTCCTCCCCCCTAGCGGGAGGCGCCTACGAGCAGTACTTC. Residues: CASSSSPLAGGAYEQYF.

The chain is built from TRBV4-1 and TRBJ2-1; a weak D match, TRBD1 (7 bases). The germline V and J ends were trimmed by 3 bases and 7 bases, with 13 bases remaining between them. Germline values: CDR1 MGHRA, CDR2 YSYEKL. The CDR3 has 14 amino acids. CDR3 loop: CASSQGPGGNEQFF. DNA of the CDR3: TGCGCCAGCAGCCAGGGCCCAGGGGGGAATGAGCAGTTCTTC.

This clone was seen more than once but under ten times. The rearrangement links TRBV6-1 to TRBJ1-6, with 7 bases fitting TRBD1. V lost 2 bases, J lost 9 bases, and 7 bases stayed unmatched. Germline values: CDR1 MNHNS, CDR2 SASEGT. This CDR3 has 15 residues. The CDR3 region has the DNA TGTGCCAGCAGTGAACTGGCGGAGGGGGCTTCACCCCTCCACTTT. Residues: CASSELAEGASPLHF.

This rearrangement joins TRBV14 to TRBJ2-6; D unclear. The V end lost 4 bases, the J end lost 0 bases, and 7 bases lay between the germline ends. The CDR3 extends over 15 amino acids. Germline CDR1 is SGHDN and CDR2 is FVKESK. The CDR3 sequence: CASSRTYSGANVLTF. CDR3 coding DNA: TGTGCCAGCAGCCGGACCTACTCTGGGGCCAACGTCCTGACTTTC. Full variable domain (rest looked up from reference TRBV14 and TRBJ2-6): EAGVTQFPSHSVIEKGQTVTLRCDPISGHDNLYWYRRVMGKEIKFLLHFVKESKQDESGMPNNRFLAERTGGTYSTLKVQPAELEDSGVYFCASSRTYSGANVLTFGAGSRLTVL.

The chain has TRBV5-1 and TRBJ1-1, with D possibly TRBD1 on 5 matching bases. Trimming took off 2 bases at V and 0 bases at J, with 14 bases between the two ends. This CDR3 has 16 residues. The V gene's germline CDR1 is SGHRS and CDR2 YFSETQ. The CDR3 region has the DNA TGCGCCAGCAGCTTACCTTTGGGGGGGATGAACACTGAAGCTTTCTTT. Residues: CASSLPLGGMNTEAFF.

This rearrangement joins TRBV5-4 to TRBJ2-7; 10 bases are shared with TRBD1. The CDR3 loop spans 13 amino acids. Germline lookup yields CDR1 SGHNT and CDR2 YYREEE (reference sequence). V shed 4 bases, J shed 6 bases, and the junction held 4 bases outside the gene matches. CDR3 DNA sequence: TGTGCCAGCAGCCCAGGGACAGGGGTCGAGCAGTACTTC. Its protein product is CASSPGTGVEQYF.

The rearrangement uses TRBV15 and TRBJ1-1; TRBD1 matches 10 bases. J was trimmed by 10 bases and V by 3 bases; bases with no gene match: 11. The germline CDR1 and CDR2 sequences are LNHNV and YYDKDF (reference sequence). CDR3 length equals 15 residues. The CDR3 protein is CATSRAGTGVLAAFF. CDR3 sequence (DNA): TGTGCCACCAGCAGGGCCGGGACAGGGGTTCTCGCAGCTTTCTTT.

V and J are TRBV19 and TRBJ1-6; 7 bases line up with TRBD1. Germline lookup yields CDR1 LNHDA and CDR2 SQIVND (reference sequence). The CDR3 spans 16 residues. V shed 4 bases, J shed 10 bases, and the junction held 13 bases outside the gene matches. CDR3 in amino acids: CASSTRQGQTGSPLHF. DNA for the CDR3: TGTGCCAGTAGTACCCGACAGGGACAGACTGGGTCACCCCTCCACTTT.

V gene TRBV6-5 combines with J gene TRBJ1-3, with TRBD1 as a possible D gene (6 bases). V dropped 2 bases and J dropped 4 bases, with 12 bases sitting between them. CDR3 length: 15 amino acids. Germline loops: CDR1 MNHEY, CDR2 SVGAGI. CDR3 loop: CASSYDRTNGNTIYF. In DNA, the CDR3 is TGTGCCAGCAGTTACGACAGGACAAACGGAAACACCATATATTTT.

The gene calls are TRBV5-4 and TRBJ1-1; TRBD1 might be the D (5 bases). Germline loops: CDR1 SGHNT, CDR2 YYREEE (reference sequence). The CDR3 sequence is 14 residues long. The ends were cut back, 4 bases at V and 3 bases at J, with 13 bases in the middle. CDR3 residues: CASSRETGHTEAFF. The CDR3 region has the DNA TGTGCCAGCAGCAGGGAGACGGGGCACACTGAAGCTTTCTTT. The full variable domain, rest sourced from reference TRBV5-4 and TRBJ1-1, is ETGVTQSPTHLIKTRGQQVTLRCSSQSGHNTVSWYQQALGQGPQFIFQYYREEENGRGNFPPRFSGLQFPNYSSELNVNALELDDSALYLCASSRETGHTEAFFGQGTRLTVV.

The rearrangement uses TRBV2 and TRBJ2-6; D gene unclear. The CDR3 sequence is 12 residues long. CDR1 is SNHLY and CDR2 is FYNNEI in the germline V gene. Deletions cut 10 bases from V and 3 bases from J, with 7 bases between. CDR3 loop: CATRFGANVLTF. CDR3 DNA sequence: TGTGCCACAAGGTTTGGGGCCAACGTCCTGACTTTC.

The chain recombines TRBV2 with TRBJ1-2, with D perhaps matching TRBD1 (5 bases). The V end lost 7 bases, the J end lost 6 bases, and 24 bases lay between the germline ends. CDR1 and CDR2 (germline): SNHLY, FYNNEI. The CDR3 runs 16 residues. The CDR3 sequence: CASTPTRDYTAHGYTF. CDR3 sequence (DNA): TGTGCCAGCACTCCGACCCGGGACTATACTGCTCATGGCTACACCTTC.

This chain joins TRBV5-1 and TRBJ2-3, with D uncertain. V dropped 4 bases and J dropped 2 bases, with 5 bases sitting between them. The CDR3 has 12 amino acids. Germline lookup yields CDR1 SGHRS and CDR2 YFSETQ. In DNA form, the CDR3 reads TGCGCCAGCAGCCCTCACACAGATACGCAGTATTTT. Amino acids: CASSPHTDTQYF.

The J gene is TRBJ2-1, the V gene TRBV4-1; 12 positions match TRBD1. The ends lost 0 bases at V and 7 bases at J; junction bases unmatched: 7. Germline CDR1 MGHRA, CDR2 YSYEKL. The CDR3 has 17 residues. Here the CDR3 DNA reads TGCGCCAGCAGCCAAGACTTGGGACAGGGGGCCCGGAATGAGCAGTTCTTC. This gives the protein CASSQDLGQGARNEQFF.

The rearrangement links TRBV7-9 to TRBJ2-7; tentatively, D is TRBD2 (5 bases). Per the germline V gene, CDR1 is SEHNR and CDR2 is FQNEAQ (reference sequence). The V end was cut by 3 bases, the J end by 4 bases, with 10 bases between. This CDR3 is built from 13 residues. This chain's CDR3 is CASSFNTGYEQYF. For the CDR3, the DNA is TGTGCCAGCAGCTTTAATACGGGATACGAGCAGTACTTC.

The chain links TRBV19 to TRBJ1-5, with D unresolved. Germline lookup yields CDR1 LNHDA and CDR2 SQIVND (reference sequence). This CDR3 has 15 amino acids. V lost 1 base and J 1 base, leaving 8 bases between the germline ends. Written as DNA, the CDR3 is TGTGCCAGTAGTATAGGCTTGGGCAGCAATCAGCCCCAGCATTTT. Its translation is CASSIGLGSNQPQHF.

V and J are TRBV28 and TRBJ1-5; the D is unclear. Deletions cut 3 bases from V and 0 bases from J, with 9 bases between. The CDR3 has 15 residues. In germline, CDR1 is MDHEN, CDR2 SYDVKM. For the CDR3, the DNA is TGTGCCAGCAGTTTTGAGCTGAATAGCAATCAGCCCCAGCATTTT. Encoded protein: CASSFELNSNQPQHF.

The J gene is TRBJ2-1, the V gene TRBV4-2, with unresolved D. V was cut by 1 base and J by 7 bases, with 11 bases left in between. This CDR3 spans 14 amino acids. In germline, CDR1 is LGHNA, CDR2 YNFKEQ. The CDR3 reads CASSQVVKVNEQFF. CDR3 coding DNA: TGTGCCAGCAGCCAAGTTGTCAAGGTAAATGAGCAGTTCTTC.

This chain links TRBV6-1 with TRBJ1-5; no clear D. V shed 4 bases and J shed 6 bases, with 19 bases lying between them. Germline CDR1 MNHNS, CDR2 SASEGT. The CDR3 is made up of 16 amino acids. CDR3 residues: CASSGKTLTGGQPQHF. DNA for the CDR3: TGTGCCAGCAGTGGAAAGACCTTGACTGGTGGTCAGCCCCAGCATTTT.

This clone was observed once. The chain uses TRBV18 and TRBJ2-3; D perhaps matches TRBD2 (6 bases). Germline V gene data show CDR1 as KGHSH and CDR2 as LQKENI. V lost 6 bases, J lost 6 bases, and 10 bases lay in between. This CDR3 spans 12 amino acids. CDR3 residues: CASSGGSDTQYF. CDR3 bases: TGTGCCAGCTCCGGGGGAAGCGATACGCAGTATTTT.

The chain carries TRBV25-1 and TRBJ1-2; D unclear. This CDR3 is built from 12 residues. CDR1 MGHDK and CDR2 SYGVNS come from the germline V gene. The V and J ends lost 8 bases and 3 bases respectively, with 10 bases between them. The CDR3 DNA reads TGTGCCAGCTCGGCGTCGGACTATGGCTACACCTTC. Protein sequence: CASSASDYGYTF.

The V call is TRBV6-5, the J call TRBJ1-4; TRBD1 agrees at 10 bases. The CDR3 totals 16 residues. Germline CDR1 MNHEY, CDR2 SVGAGI. V shed 4 bases and J 6 bases; nucleotides not matched to a gene: 8. The CDR3 DNA is TGTGCCAGCAGTTCTGGCAGACAGGGGGCTTATGAAAAACTGTTTTTT. Translated: CASSSGRQGAYEKLFF.

The rearrangement links TRBV6-1 to TRBJ2-6; D is unresolved. CDR3 size: 15 residues. The V and J ends lost 3 bases and 1 base respectively, with 7 bases between them. Germline CDR1 reads MNHNS; CDR2 reads SASEGT. The DNA of the CDR3 is TGTGCCAGCAGTGACGCCCCATCTGGGGCCAACGTCCTGACTTTC. Protein: CASSDAPSGANVLTF.

The chain employs TRBV6-5 and TRBJ2-5; 9 bases are shared with TRBD1. CDR1 MNHEY and CDR2 SVGAGI come from the germline V gene. V lost 4 bases to trimming and J lost 9 bases; unmatched junction nucleotides: 6. CDR3 size: 13 residues. This chain's CDR3 is CASSLGQGAAQYF. The CDR3 DNA reads as TGTGCCAGCAGTTTGGGACAGGGTGCGGCCCAGTACTTC.

The gene calls are TRBV10-2 and TRBJ2-7; 11 bases map to TRBD2. CDR1 is WSHSY, CDR2 SAAADI, per germline. The CDR3 has 13 residues. V lost 10 bases and J lost 3; bases outside the gene matches: 5. CDR3 DNA: TGCGCCACCCTGCTAGCGGGAGGCTACGAGCAGTACTTC. This sequence encodes CATLLAGGYEQYF.

The gene calls are TRBV6-6 and TRBJ2-6, with D perhaps matching TRBD2 (5 bases). V was pared by 3 bases and J by 4 bases, with 10 bases between. This CDR3 is 15 amino acids long. From germline, CDR1 is MNHNY and CDR2 SVGAGI (reference sequence). DNA of the CDR3: TGTGCCAGCAGTTATAGCGCTGGGGGGGCCAACGTCCTGACTTTC. This sequence encodes CASSYSAGGANVLTF.